A single sample gave rise to the 5 T cell receptor beta chains below, sequenced in a study of T cell responses to AZD1222 COVID-19 vaccine. Assay: immunoSEQ multiplex PCR; the TCRdb copy retains only in-frame clones and omits some. Of 140,000 or so clones listed, 88% are singletons. The sequencing used peripheral blood, collected 28 days after the second dose of the MenACWY control vaccine. Every receptor here comes from an adult who received the MenACWY meningococcal vaccine as a control.

The chain has TRBV5-1 and TRBJ1-6; weak D call: TRBD1 (6 bases). Germline CDR1 SGHRS, CDR2 YFSETQ. The CDR3 length is 14 residues. Trimming stripped 5 bases from V and 5 bases from J, with 11 bases between. The CDR3 spells CASRVQGNNSPLHF. For the CDR3, the DNA is TGCGCCAGCAGGGTACAGGGTAATAATTCACCCCTCCACTTT. The full variable domain, in which reference TRBV5-1 and TRBJ1-6 provide the parts outside the CDR3, is KAGVTQTPRYLIKTRGQQVTLSCSPISGHRSVSWYQQTPGQGLQFLFEYFSETQRNKGNFPGRFSGRQFSNSRSEMNVSTLELGDSALYLCASRVQGNNSPLHFGNGTRLTVT.

The chain recombines TRBV6-5 with TRBJ1-1, with TRBD1 as a possible D gene (6 bases). The CDR3 is 12 amino acids. Trimming took off 5 bases at V and 6 bases at J, with 10 bases between the two ends. The germline gives CDR1 MNHEY, CDR2 SVGAGI. The chain's CDR3 is CASSQGRPEAFF. The CDR3 region has the DNA TGTGCCAGCAGTCAGGGGCGGCCTGAAGCTTTCTTT.

J is TRBJ1-2 and V is TRBV12-3 or TRBV12-4, with 9 bases that match TRBD1. The CDR3 runs 13 residues. V was pared by 4 bases and J by 8 bases, with 5 bases of the junction left unmatched. CDR3 sequence (DNA): TGTGCCAGCAGTTCACAGGGGGCGCACGGCTACACCTTC. Its protein is CASSSQGAHGYTF.

The chain links TRBV5-4 to TRBJ2-7; 7 positions agree with TRBD2. The J segment lost 2 bases and the V segment lost 1 base, leaving 9 bases of the junction unmatched. Germline values: CDR1 SGHNT, CDR2 YYREEE (reference sequence). The CDR3 spans 16 residues. The CDR3: CASSLPPGRETYEQYF. The CDR3 nucleotides read TGTGCCAGCAGCTTGCCCCCTGGGCGGGAGACCTACGAGCAGTACTTC.

This sequence joins TRBV6-1 and TRBJ2-1; 7 bases line up with TRBD1. This CDR3 is built from 16 residues. Losses at the gene ends were 3 bases for V and 6 bases for J; bases not matched to a gene: 11. Germline assignment: CDR1 MNHNS and CDR2 SASEGT. Written as DNA, the CDR3 is TGTGCCAGCAGTGAGGGTAATACAGGGGACCTCAATGAGCAGTTCTTC. Translation: CASSEGNTGDLNEQFF.